What follows describes a single T cell receptor beta chain. Its target is not known. V dropped 0 bases and J dropped 1 base, with 8 bases sitting between them. Germline V gene lookup returns CDR1 SGDLS and CDR2 YYNGEE. The CDR3 consists of 15 residues. This entry is derived from a study of response to subunit inactivated influenza vaccine. Study findings and constraints: Few additional T cells are recruited per seasonal influenza vaccination, authors suggested.

TCRdb re-called the RT-PCR reads with MiXCR, one entry per CDR3 protein. The sample holds about 480,000 distinct CDR3 sequences, approximately 11% seen once. This sequence originates from a man in his forties or fifties who received an inactivated influenza vaccine. The input for sequencing was PBMCs from blood, taken 35 to 45 days after vaccination. The chain recombines TRBV9 with TRBJ1-5; TRBD1 might be the D (5 bases). The DNA of the CDR3 is TGTGCCAGCAGCGTAGGGGGGAACAGCAATCAGCCCCAGCATTTT. It translates to CASSVGGNSNQPQHF.